This TCR beta chain was profiled in a study of blood T cell repertoires in COVID-19. As for the study in general: T cells, B-cell-depleted T cells, or PBMCs provided the cDNA or gDNA that served as material.

In the source study's methods: Amplification with reference gene primers provided the estimates of nucleated cell counts. Clones were sequenced by immunoSEQ multiplex PCR, and TCRdb holds only the in-frame ones, with some missing. Clonal size and the V and J genes are those of that table, whereas D and trimming came from the DNA. Of fewer than 200,000 clones in the sample, more than 85% are singletons; the top ten hold 2.7%. Germline loops: CDR1 SGDLS, CDR2 YYNGEE. The ends were cut back, 0 bases at V and 6 bases at J, with 13 bases in the middle. The CDR3 covers 14 residues. V and J are TRBV9 and TRBJ2-7; possible D gene TRBD2, 6 bases. Sequenced sample: peripheral blood. This sequence originates from a man in his forties with active or convalescent COVID-19. The CDR3 here is CASSVEPRRGEQYF. The DNA for the CDR3 is TGTGCCAGCAGCGTAGAGCCTAGGAGGGGCGAGCAGTACTTC.